This TCR beta chain was recorded in a study of shared clonotypes between healthy human individuals. Notes on the study in general: The small donor group covered limited genetic and exposure diversity.

Sequenced by immunoSEQ multiplex PCR; TCRdb stores in-frame clones only, minus some. The table lists approximately 720,000 clones, around 92% of them singletons, with 24% in the top ten. Concerning this clone: What it recognizes is unknown.

The germline CDR1 and CDR2 sequences are SEHNR and FQNEAQ (reference sequence). V gave up 4 bases and J gave up 1 base; unmatched junction bases: 6. The CDR3 loop spans 15 amino acids. In the naive CD8 group, cells lacked CD45RO and were positively selected for CCR7, so terminally differentiated effector memory CD45RA+ cells were left out. The source material was naive CD8+ T cells sorted from blood. The chain joins TRBV7-9 to TRBJ2-5, with 7 bases that match TRBD1. The source of this sequence is a man aged 25-45 years in good health. The CDR3 DNA follows: TGTGCCAGCAGCTCCAAGGGGGCAACCCAAGAGACCCAGTACTTC. Protein product: CASSSKGATQETQYF.